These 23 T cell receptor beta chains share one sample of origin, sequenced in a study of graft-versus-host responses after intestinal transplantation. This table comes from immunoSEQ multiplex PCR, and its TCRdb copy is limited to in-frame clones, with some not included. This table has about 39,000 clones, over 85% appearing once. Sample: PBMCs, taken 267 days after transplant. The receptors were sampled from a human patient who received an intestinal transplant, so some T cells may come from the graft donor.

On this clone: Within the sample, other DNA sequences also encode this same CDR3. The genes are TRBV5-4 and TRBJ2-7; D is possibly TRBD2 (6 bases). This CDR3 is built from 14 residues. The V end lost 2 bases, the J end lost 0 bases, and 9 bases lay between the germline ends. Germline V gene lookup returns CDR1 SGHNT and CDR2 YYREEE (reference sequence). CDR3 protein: CASSLAGSSYEQYF. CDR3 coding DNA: TGTGCCAGCAGCTTAGCGGGTAGCTCCTACGAGCAGTACTTC. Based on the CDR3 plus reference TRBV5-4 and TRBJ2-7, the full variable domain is ETGVTQSPTHLIKTRGQQVTLRCSSQSGHNTVSWYQQALGQGPQFIFQYYREEENGRGNFPPRFSGLQFPNYSSELNVNALELDDSALYLCASSLAGSSYEQYFGPGTRLTVT.

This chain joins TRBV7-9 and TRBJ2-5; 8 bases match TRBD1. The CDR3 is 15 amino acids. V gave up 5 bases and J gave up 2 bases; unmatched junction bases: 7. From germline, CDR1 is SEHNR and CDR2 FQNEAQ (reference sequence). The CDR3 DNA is TGTGCCAGCAGCCCAGGACAGGGTGGGCAAGAGACCCAGTACTTC. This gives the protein CASSPGQGGQETQYF.

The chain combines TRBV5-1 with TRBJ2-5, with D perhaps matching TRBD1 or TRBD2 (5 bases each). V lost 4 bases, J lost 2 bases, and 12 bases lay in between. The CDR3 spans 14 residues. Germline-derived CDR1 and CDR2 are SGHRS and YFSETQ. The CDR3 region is CASSPWDGQETQYF. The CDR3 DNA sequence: TGCGCCAGCAGCCCCTGGGACGGACAAGAGACCCAGTACTTC.

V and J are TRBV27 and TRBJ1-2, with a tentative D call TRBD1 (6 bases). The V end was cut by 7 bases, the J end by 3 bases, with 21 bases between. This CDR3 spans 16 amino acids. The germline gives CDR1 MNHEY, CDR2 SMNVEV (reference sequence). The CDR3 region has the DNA TGTGCCAGCACTCCACTCCAGGACAGAACCCACTATGGCTACACCTTC. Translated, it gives CASTPLQDRTHYGYTF.

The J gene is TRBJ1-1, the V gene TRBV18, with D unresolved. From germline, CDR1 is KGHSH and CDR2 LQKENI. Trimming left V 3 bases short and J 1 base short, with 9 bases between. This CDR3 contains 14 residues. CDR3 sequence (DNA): TGTGCCAGCTCACCCCTAGAGGGGAACACTGAAGCTTTCTTT. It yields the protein CASSPLEGNTEAFF.

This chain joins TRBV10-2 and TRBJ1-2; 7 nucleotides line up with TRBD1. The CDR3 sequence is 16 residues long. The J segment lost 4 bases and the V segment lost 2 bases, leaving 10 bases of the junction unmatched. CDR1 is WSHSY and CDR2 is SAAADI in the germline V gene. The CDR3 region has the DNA TGCGCCAGCAGTGAGGTCATTTCCGGGACAGTCTATGGCTACACCTTC. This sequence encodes CASSEVISGTVYGYTF.

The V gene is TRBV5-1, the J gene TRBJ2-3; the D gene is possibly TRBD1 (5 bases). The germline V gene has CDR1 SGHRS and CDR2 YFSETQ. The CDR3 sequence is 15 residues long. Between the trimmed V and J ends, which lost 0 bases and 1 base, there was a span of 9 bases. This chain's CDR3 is CASSLDRGGTDTQYF. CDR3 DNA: TGCGCCAGCAGCTTGGATAGGGGTGGCACAGATACGCAGTATTTT.

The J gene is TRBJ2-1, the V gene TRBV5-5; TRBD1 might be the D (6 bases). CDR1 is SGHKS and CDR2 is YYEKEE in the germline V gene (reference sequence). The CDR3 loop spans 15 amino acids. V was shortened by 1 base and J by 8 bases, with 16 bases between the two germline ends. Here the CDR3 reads CASSLYAGGEDEQFF. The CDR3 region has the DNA TGTGCCAGCAGCTTGTATGCTGGGGGCGAGGATGAGCAGTTCTTC.

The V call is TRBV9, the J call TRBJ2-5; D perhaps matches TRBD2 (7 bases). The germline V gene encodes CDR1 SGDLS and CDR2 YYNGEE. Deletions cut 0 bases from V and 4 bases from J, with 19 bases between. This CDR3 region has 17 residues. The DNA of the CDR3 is TGTGCCAGCAGCGTAGGATCCGCGGGGGCAAGAGGAGAGACCCAGTACTTC. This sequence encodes CASSVGSAGARGETQYF.

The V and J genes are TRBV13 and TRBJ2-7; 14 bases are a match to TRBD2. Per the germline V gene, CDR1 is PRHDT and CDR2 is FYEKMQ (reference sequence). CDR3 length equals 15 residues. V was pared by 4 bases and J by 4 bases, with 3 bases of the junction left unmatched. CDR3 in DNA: TGTGCCAGCAGCTCCGGGACTAGCGGGGGTTACGAGCAGTACTTC. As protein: CASSSGTSGGYEQYF.

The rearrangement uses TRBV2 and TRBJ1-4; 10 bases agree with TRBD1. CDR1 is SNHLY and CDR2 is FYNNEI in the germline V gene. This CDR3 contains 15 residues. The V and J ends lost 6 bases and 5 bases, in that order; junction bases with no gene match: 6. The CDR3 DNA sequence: TGTGCCAGCAGCGGACCGGGACAGGGGAATGAAAAACTGTTTTTT. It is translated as CASSGPGQGNEKLFF. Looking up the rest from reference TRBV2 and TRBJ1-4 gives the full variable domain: EPEVTQTPSHQVTQMGQEVILRCVPISNHLYFYWYRQILGQKVEFLVSFYNNEISEKSEIFDDQFSVERPDGSNFTLKIRSTKLEDSAMYFCASSGPGQGNEKLFFGSGTQLSVL.

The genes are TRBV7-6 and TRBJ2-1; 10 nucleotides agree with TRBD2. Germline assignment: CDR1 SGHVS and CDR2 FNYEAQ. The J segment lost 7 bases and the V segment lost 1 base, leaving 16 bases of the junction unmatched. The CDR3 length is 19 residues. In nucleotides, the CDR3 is TGTGCCAGCAGCTTAGTGATAGCGGGGGGCGAGGTTCGGGAAAATGAGCAGTTCTTC. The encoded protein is CASSLVIAGGEVRENEQFF.

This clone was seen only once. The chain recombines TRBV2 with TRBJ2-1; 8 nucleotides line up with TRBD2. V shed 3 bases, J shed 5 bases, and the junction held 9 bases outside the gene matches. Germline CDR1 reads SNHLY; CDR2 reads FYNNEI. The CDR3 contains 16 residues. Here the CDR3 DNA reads TGTGCCAGCAGTGATCCCGGACTAGCATACAACAATGAGCAGTTCTTC. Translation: CASSDPGLAYNNEQFF.

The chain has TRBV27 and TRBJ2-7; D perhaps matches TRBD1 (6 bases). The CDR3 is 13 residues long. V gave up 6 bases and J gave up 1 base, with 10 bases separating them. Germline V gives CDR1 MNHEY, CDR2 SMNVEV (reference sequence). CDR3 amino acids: CASSQTGSYEQYF. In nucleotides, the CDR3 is TGTGCCAGCAGCCAAACAGGGTCCTACGAGCAGTACTTC.

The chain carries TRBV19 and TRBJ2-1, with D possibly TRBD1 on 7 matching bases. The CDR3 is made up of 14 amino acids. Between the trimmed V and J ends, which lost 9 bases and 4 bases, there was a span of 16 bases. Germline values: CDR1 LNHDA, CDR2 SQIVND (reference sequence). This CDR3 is CASQPRDRYNEQFF. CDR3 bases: TGTGCCAGCCAGCCGCGGGACAGATACAATGAGCAGTTCTTC.

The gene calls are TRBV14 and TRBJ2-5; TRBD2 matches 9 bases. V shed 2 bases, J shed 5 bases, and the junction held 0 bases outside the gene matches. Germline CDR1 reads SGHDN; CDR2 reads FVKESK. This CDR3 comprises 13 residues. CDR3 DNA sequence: TGTGCCAGCAGCCAACTAGCGGGGGAGACCCAGTACTTC. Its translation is CASSQLAGETQYF.

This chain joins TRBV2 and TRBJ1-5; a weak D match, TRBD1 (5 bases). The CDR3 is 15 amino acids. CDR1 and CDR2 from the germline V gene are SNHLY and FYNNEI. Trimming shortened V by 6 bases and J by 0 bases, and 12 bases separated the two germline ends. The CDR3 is CASRMGPYSNQPQHF. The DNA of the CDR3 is TGTGCCAGCAGAATGGGACCTTATAGCAATCAGCCCCAGCATTTT.

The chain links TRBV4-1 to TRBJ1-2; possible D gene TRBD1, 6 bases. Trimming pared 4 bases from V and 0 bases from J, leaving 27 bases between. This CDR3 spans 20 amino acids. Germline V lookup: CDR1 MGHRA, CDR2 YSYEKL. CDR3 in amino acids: CASSPRGALLPTNANYGYTF. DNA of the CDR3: TGCGCCAGCAGCCCAAGGGGGGCGCTGCTACCCACCAATGCTAACTATGGCTACACCTTC.

CDR3 DNA: TGTGCCAGCAGCTCGGGACGAGGGGCCCTTTCTCTCCACTTT. It is translated as CASSSGRGALSLHF. V gene TRBV7-9 combines with J gene TRBJ1-6, with D possibly TRBD1 on 5 matching bases. Germline V gene data show CDR1 as SEHNR and CDR2 as FQNEAQ (reference sequence). This CDR3 spans 14 amino acids. V was cut by 4 bases and J by 16 bases, with 20 bases left in between.

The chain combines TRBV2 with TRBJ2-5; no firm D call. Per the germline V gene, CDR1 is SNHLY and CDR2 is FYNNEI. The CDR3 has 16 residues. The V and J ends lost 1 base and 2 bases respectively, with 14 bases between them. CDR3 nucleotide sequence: TGTGCCAGCAGTGAAGAGTCTCGAAGTGTACAAGAGACCCAGTACTTC. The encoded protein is CASSEESRSVQETQYF.

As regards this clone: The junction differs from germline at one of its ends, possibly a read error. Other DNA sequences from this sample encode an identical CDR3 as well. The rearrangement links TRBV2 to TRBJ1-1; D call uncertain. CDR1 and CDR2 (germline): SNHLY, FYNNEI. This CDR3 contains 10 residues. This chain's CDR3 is CCAPNTEAFF. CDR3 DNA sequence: TGTTGTGCGCCGAACACTGAAGCTTTCTTC.

CDR3 protein: CASSSQTGANVLTF. In nucleotides, the CDR3 is TGTGCCAGCAGTTCCCAGACTGGGGCCAACGTCCTGACTTTC. The rearrangement links TRBV27 to TRBJ2-6; D is uncertain. The V gene lost 4 bases and the J gene lost 2 bases, with 6 bases spanning the gap. Germline values: CDR1 MNHEY, CDR2 SMNVEV (reference sequence). The CDR3 runs to 14 residues.

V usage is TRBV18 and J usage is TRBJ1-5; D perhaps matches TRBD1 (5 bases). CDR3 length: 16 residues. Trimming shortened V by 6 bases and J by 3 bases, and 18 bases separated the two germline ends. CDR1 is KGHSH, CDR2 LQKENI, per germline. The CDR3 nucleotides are TGTGCCAGCTCCCCCCGAGTCAAAGGGGACAATCAGCCCCAGCATTTT. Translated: CASSPRVKGDNQPQHF.